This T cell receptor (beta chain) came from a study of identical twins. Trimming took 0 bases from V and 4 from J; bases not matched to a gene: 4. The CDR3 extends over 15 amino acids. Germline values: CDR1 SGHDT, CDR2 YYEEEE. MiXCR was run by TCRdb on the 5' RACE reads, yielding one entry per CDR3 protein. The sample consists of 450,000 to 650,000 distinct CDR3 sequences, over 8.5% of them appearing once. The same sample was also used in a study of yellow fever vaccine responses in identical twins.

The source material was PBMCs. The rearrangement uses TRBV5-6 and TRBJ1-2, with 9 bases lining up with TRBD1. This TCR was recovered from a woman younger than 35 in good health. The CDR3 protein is CASSLDTGGSYGYTF. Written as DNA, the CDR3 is TGTGCCAGCAGCTTGGACACAGGGGGCTCCTATGGCTACACCTTC.